This entry concerns a single T cell receptor (beta chain). The target antigen is unknown. This sample was taken from a study of shared clonotypes between healthy human individuals. Study-wide results and limits: Relative to memory subsets, naive subsets generally showed larger estimated richness.

Cells designated naive CD8 were CD45RO-negative and were positively selected for CCR7, with terminally differentiated effector memory CD45RA+ cells excluded. Original handling: With immunoSEQ giving junction-only sequences and no quality scores, filtering differed. Produced via immunoSEQ multiplex PCR; TCRdb's table is partial and in-frame only. V and J calls plus clone size are reproduced from that table; the DNA served to infer D and trimming. This sample yields under 850,000 clones, of which nearly 95% are seen a single time; nearly 25% belongs to the top ten. The V gene lost 7 bases and the J gene lost 1 base, with 11 bases spanning the gap. This CDR3 contains 12 residues. CDR1 is SQVTM and CDR2 is ANQGSEA in the germline V gene.

The material sequenced was naive CD8+ T cells sorted from blood. The origin of this receptor is a man aged 30 to 45 in good health. The gene calls are TRBV29-1 and TRBJ2-7, with no clear D. CDR3 nucleotide sequence: TGCAGCGGCTCCGACCAATCCTACGAGCAGTACTTC. Translated: CSGSDQSYEQYF.